This TCR beta chain emerged from a study of blood T cell repertoires in COVID-19. Germline V gene data show CDR1 as LGHDT and CDR2 as YNNKEL (reference sequence). Trimming removed 5 bases from V and 1 base from J, with 8 bases in between. The CDR3 totals 14 residues. In its sample, this clone was seen a few times. As handled by the study authors: Estimation of nucleated cell counts was performed using reference gene primer amplification. The data were produced by immunoSEQ multiplex PCR, yet TCRdb's version contains in-frame clones alone and is incomplete. V, J and clone size are those of that table, while D and trimming were read from the DNA. Among more than 300,000 clones listed, around 84% were seen once.

V is TRBV3-1 (or the pseudogene TRBV3-2) and J is TRBJ2-2; D possibly corresponds to TRBD1 (6 bases). The sample consisted of PBMCs or T cells enriched from blood (not recorded which). The sequence was collected from a man aged 25 to 40 who had recovered from COVID-19. CDR3 nucleotide sequence: TGTGCCAGCAGCATGACAGGGAACACCGGGGAGCTGTTTTTT. Encoded protein: CASSMTGNTGELFF.